These 29 T cell receptor beta chains were sequenced from one sample in a study of cytomegalovirus exposure and HLA in healthy donors. Primers for the PCR totalled 60 Vbeta and 13 Jbeta. Sequencing used immunoSEQ multiplex PCR; TCRdb keeps in-frame clones, though not all of them. Altogether 140,000 to 150,000 clones are present, approximately 79% being singletons, with the ten largest covering less than 3.5%. Input material: PBMCs. All receptors come from a woman aged 25 to 45 in good health and CMV-seronegative.

The chain links TRBV4-1 to TRBJ2-7, with D possibly being TRBD1 (6 bases). Germline loops: CDR1 MGHRA, CDR2 YSYEKL. CDR3 size: 13 residues. The V gene lost 1 base and the J gene lost 6 bases, with 10 bases spanning the gap. CDR3 sequence: CASSQGTAPEQYF. The CDR3 DNA reads as TGCGCCAGCAGCCAAGGGACAGCCCCCGAGCAGTACTTC.

The chain is built from TRBV4-2 and TRBJ2-1, with TRBD1 matching over 7 bases. This CDR3 is 15 amino acids long. Per germline, CDR1 LGHNA and CDR2 YNFKEQ. V gave up 0 bases and J gave up 6 bases; unmatched junction bases: 5. In nucleotides, the CDR3 is TGTGCCAGCAGCCAAGATAGGGGGCGCGGCAATGAGCAGTTCTTC. Its protein is CASSQDRGRGNEQFF.

The J gene is TRBJ2-7, the V gene TRBV11-2; D is perhaps TRBD1 (5 bases). The CDR3 has 15 amino acids. CDR1 and CDR2 from the germline V gene are SGHAT and FQNNGV. V gave up 5 bases and J gave up 6 bases, with 20 bases separating them. In DNA form, the CDR3 reads TGTGCCAGCAGCATACCAGGGCATCGGTCTCTCGAGCAGTACTTC. Protein product: CASSIPGHRSLEQYF.

This rearrangement joins TRBV30 to TRBJ1-4, with D unclear. Germline V lookup: CDR1 GTSNPN, CDR2 SVGIG (reference sequence). This CDR3 contains 16 residues. Trimming cost V 2 bases and J 7 bases, with 20 bases left between them. This CDR3 is CAWSRASAGFGEKLFF. The CDR3 bases are TGTGCCTGGAGTCGTGCGAGCGCGGGCTTCGGTGAAAAACTGTTTTTT.

This clone was counted only a few times. J is TRBJ1-3 and V is TRBV6-6; 8 bases line up with TRBD1. The CDR3 contains 14 residues. Germline-derived CDR1 and CDR2 are MNHNY and SVGAGI (reference sequence). V trimming: 5 bases; J trimming: 4 bases; junction bases outside the gene matches: 4. The CDR3 sequence: CASSQGQAGNTIYF. CDR3 DNA sequence: TGTGCCAGCAGTCAGGGACAGGCCGGAAACACCATATATTTT.

This clone was seen once. The DNA of the CDR3 is TGTGCCAGCAGCGTAGAGGGTCCGGGCGAAGCGGGGACCCAGTACTTC. This codes for CASSVEGPGEAGTQYF. This sequence joins TRBV9 and TRBJ2-5; D might be TRBD2 (6 bases). V lost 0 bases to trimming and J lost 7 bases, with 19 bases between them. CDR3 size: 16 residues. Germline CDR1 reads SGDLS; CDR2 reads YYNGEE.

V usage is TRBV18 and J usage is TRBJ2-7, with 15 bases aligning to TRBD2. Germline V CDR1 and CDR2: KGHSH, LQKENI. CDR3 length: 17 amino acids. Germline trimming cut 0 bases from V and 2 bases from J; bases unmatched to any gene: 2. The CDR3 loop reads CASSPPGLAGGPYEQYF. The CDR3, as DNA: TGTGCCAGCTCACCACCCGGACTAGCGGGAGGGCCCTACGAGCAGTACTTC.

V gene TRBV27 combines with J gene TRBJ2-3; 10 bases match TRBD2. V shed 10 bases and J 0 bases; nucleotides not matched to a gene: 4. Germline V gives CDR1 MNHEY, CDR2 SMNVEV (reference sequence). This CDR3 spans 14 amino acids. The CDR3 loop is CAIRTSGSTDTQYF. The DNA for the CDR3 is TGTGCCATCCGGACTAGCGGAAGCACAGATACGCAGTATTTT.

The chain's CDR3 is CASRPATGTKETQYF. CDR3 nucleotides: TGTGCCAGCAGACCAGCTACCGGGACAAAAGAGACCCAGTACTTC. The chain has TRBV6-5 and TRBJ2-5, with a weak D call TRBD1 (6 bases). The CDR3 covers 15 residues. Germline V gene sequence: CDR1 MNHEY, CDR2 SVGAGI. Trimming left V 6 bases short and J 3 bases short, with 17 bases between.

This chain links TRBV7-2 with TRBJ2-7; TRBD2 aligns across 9 bases. V lost 5 bases to trimming and J lost 4 bases; unmatched junction nucleotides: 9. Germline values: CDR1 SGHTA, CDR2 FQGNSA. The CDR3 has 15 residues. This CDR3 is CASSPSGTLMYEQYF. The CDR3 bases are TGTGCCAGCAGCCCTAGCGGGACTCTTATGTACGAGCAGTACTTC.

The chain has TRBV7-2 and TRBJ2-7; 10 positions agree with TRBD2. The V and J ends lost 4 bases and 2 bases, in that order; junction bases with no gene match: 5. There are 15 residues in the CDR3. CDR1 SGHTA and CDR2 FQGNSA come from the germline V gene. The CDR3 sequence is CASSSLAGRAYEQYF. In DNA, the CDR3 is TGTGCCAGCAGCTCACTAGCGGGGAGGGCCTACGAGCAGTACTTC. Drawing the rest from reference TRBV7-2 and TRBJ2-7, the complete variable domain is GAGVSQSPSNKVTEKGKDVELRCDPISGHTALYWYRQSLGQGLEFLIYFQGNSAPDKSGLPSDRFSAERTGGSVSTLTIQRTQQEDSAVYLCASSSLAGRAYEQYFGPGTRLTVT.

The chain employs TRBV4-1 and TRBJ1-5; 7 bases line up with TRBD1. Germline CDR1 and CDR2: MGHRA and YSYEKL. The trim removed 4 bases at V and 3 bases at J, leaving 12 bases unmatched. The CDR3 totals 17 residues. CDR3 DNA sequence: TGCGCCAGCAGCCGACCAGACGACAGGGCCCTCAATCAGCCCCAGCATTTT. It is translated as CASSRPDDRALNQPQHF.

This chain connects TRBV14 to TRBJ2-7, with D tentatively TRBD1 (6 bases). With 1 base removed from V and 6 bases from J, the gap between germline ends came to 19 bases. CDR3 length equals 16 residues. Per the germline V gene, CDR1 is SGHDN and CDR2 is FVKESK. Here the CDR3 reads CASSQGVGGIRAEQYF. The CDR3, as DNA: TGTGCCAGCAGCCAAGGAGTAGGGGGAATCCGGGCCGAGCAGTACTTC.

This clone was recorded only once. The V gene is TRBV11-3, the J gene TRBJ2-1; possible D gene TRBD2, 6 bases. Germline V gene sequence: CDR1 SGHNT, CDR2 YENEEA. Trimming removed 7 bases from V and 15 bases from J, with 19 bases in between. There are 12 residues in the CDR3. In DNA form, the CDR3 reads TGTGCCAGCATATCCAGTTGCCGGGACTTGTTCTTC. Translated: CASISSCRDLFF.

V usage is TRBV2 and J usage is TRBJ1-5; 7 bases fit TRBD1. The length of the CDR3 is 13 residues. Germline CDR1 and CDR2: SNHLY and FYNNEI. V was pared by 8 bases and J by 7 bases, with 8 bases of the junction left unmatched. The chain's CDR3 is CASAQGGHQPQHF. CDR3 DNA: TGTGCCAGCGCCCAGGGGGGTCACCAGCCCCAGCATTTT.

The chain carries TRBV28 and TRBJ1-5; TRBD1 agrees at 9 bases. In germline, CDR1 is MDHEN, CDR2 SYDVKM. The CDR3 covers 18 residues. J was trimmed by 2 bases and V by 4 bases; bases with no gene match: 12. CDR3 protein: CASSSSRDRDSRNQPQHF. The CDR3 coding sequence is TGTGCCAGCAGTTCCTCCCGGGACAGGGACTCTCGCAATCAGCCCCAGCATTTT.

V usage is TRBV6-5 and J usage is TRBJ2-3, with D possibly matching TRBD1 (6 bases). The CDR3 has 14 residues. Between the trimmed V and J ends, which lost 2 bases and 5 bases, there was a span of 11 bases. In germline, CDR1 is MNHEY, CDR2 SVGAGI. The CDR3 DNA reads TGTGCCAGCAGTTACCGGGCCAGGGGAGATACGCAGTATTTT. Protein: CASSYRARGDTQYF.

This clone showed up just once. The rearrangement links TRBV6-5 to TRBJ1-1, with 9 bases lining up with TRBD1. After removal of 0 bases from V and 5 bases from J, the junction contained 4 bases not matched to a gene. Germline V gene lookup returns CDR1 MNHEY and CDR2 SVGAGI. The CDR3 sequence is 15 residues long. CDR3 sequence reads: CASSYSIQGATEAFF. DNA for the CDR3: TGTGCCAGCAGTTACTCCATACAGGGGGCTACTGAAGCTTTCTTT.

The V call is TRBV5-1, the J call TRBJ2-7; 10 nucleotides align to TRBD1. Germline values: CDR1 SGHRS, CDR2 YFSETQ. CDR3 length: 14 residues. Trimming at V came to 4 bases and at J to 3 bases, leaving 4 bases not matched to a gene. The CDR3 DNA reads TGCGCCAGCAGCCACCGGGACAGGGGCTACGAGCAGTACTTC. It yields the protein CASSHRDRGYEQYF.

The J gene is TRBJ2-7, the V gene TRBV2, with TRBD1 as a possible D gene (5 bases). The length of the CDR3 is 14 residues. Looked up from germline, CDR1 is SNHLY and CDR2 is FYNNEI. V was clipped by 7 bases and J by 1 base, with 14 bases between them. The CDR3, as DNA: TGTGCCAGCAACCTGGGGCCACCTTCCTACGAGCAGTACTTC. Residues: CASNLGPPSYEQYF.

This clone was observed a few times. V gene TRBV27 combines with J gene TRBJ1-4; 8 bases fit TRBD1. V was pared by 6 bases and J by 7 bases, with 13 bases of the junction left unmatched. The germline CDR1 and CDR2 sequences are MNHEY and SMNVEV (reference sequence). CDR3 length equals 16 residues. In nucleotides, the CDR3 is TGTGCCAGCAGCGACAGGGGCCGCCCGGGTTTTGAAAAACTGTTTTTT. Translation: CASSDRGRPGFEKLFF.

The chain uses TRBV6-1 and TRBJ2-1, with TRBD1 matching 9 bases. With 1 base clipped from V and 3 bases from J, the junction kept 4 bases outside the gene matches. The CDR3 covers 16 residues. Germline CDR1 reads MNHNS; CDR2 reads SASEGT. This CDR3 reads CASSEGRGQGYNEQFF. The CDR3 DNA reads TGTGCCAGCAGTGAAGGGAGGGGACAGGGCTACAATGAGCAGTTCTTC.

This clone appeared a few times. V is TRBV6-1 and J is TRBJ1-5; tentatively, D is TRBD1 (5 bases). Trimming stripped 8 bases from V and 7 bases from J, with 21 bases between. CDR1 is MNHNS, CDR2 SASEGT, per germline. CDR3 size: 15 residues. The CDR3: CASSPMGGEAQPQHF. CDR3 bases: TGTGCCAGCTCTCCTATGGGGGGGGAAGCCCAGCCCCAGCATTTT.

The rearrangement joins TRBV7-2 to TRBJ2-3; D possibly corresponds to TRBD1 (5 bases). Looked up from germline, CDR1 is SGHTA and CDR2 is FQGNSA. Trimming removed 6 bases at V and 4 bases at J, with 11 bases between. The CDR3 loop spans 13 amino acids. The CDR3 spells CASSGQGADTQYF. CDR3 coding DNA: TGTGCCAGCAGTGGGCAGGGTGCAGATACGCAGTATTTT.

The chain uses TRBV4-1 and TRBJ1-4; TRBD1 might be the D (6 bases). V lost 7 bases and J lost 0, with 15 bases in between. Germline CDR1 is MGHRA and CDR2 is YSYEKL. The CDR3 consists of 16 residues. The CDR3 sequence is CASTIDPGATNEKLFF. The CDR3 coding sequence is TGCGCCAGCACGATTGATCCAGGGGCAACTAATGAAAAACTGTTTTTT.

This chain connects TRBV5-1 to TRBJ2-2; D is perhaps TRBD1 (6 bases). V shed 5 bases and J shed 1 base, with 12 bases lying between them. CDR3 length equals 15 residues. Germline V gene lookup returns CDR1 SGHRS and CDR2 YFSETQ. CDR3 bases: TGCGCCAGCAGAGGGGACATAGGGAACACCGGGGAGCTGTTTTTT. Protein: CASRGDIGNTGELFF.

This clone showed up just a few times. V usage is TRBV2 and J usage is TRBJ2-2; 8 bases map to TRBD1. This CDR3 spans 15 amino acids. V lost 7 bases and J lost 1; bases outside the gene matches: 5. Germline CDR1 SNHLY, CDR2 FYNNEI. CDR3 sequence reads: CASTVTGVNTGELFF. The CDR3 DNA follows: TGTGCCAGCACCGTGACAGGGGTGAACACCGGGGAGCTGTTTTTT.

As to this clone: Different DNA sequences within this sample yield the same CDR3. V and J are TRBV7-2 and TRBJ2-7, with 7 bases identical to TRBD2. The V segment lost 1 base and the J segment 2 bases; nucleotides outside the gene matches: 5. Germline V gene sequence: CDR1 SGHTA, CDR2 FQGNSA. This CDR3 comprises 15 residues. The CDR3 bases are TGTGCCAGCAGCTTAGTGATCGGGGGGACCTACGAGCAGTACTTC. It translates to CASSLVIGGTYEQYF. Together with reference TRBV7-2 and TRBJ2-7, the CDR3 gives the full variable domain: GAGVSQSPSNKVTEKGKDVELRCDPISGHTALYWYRQSLGQGLEFLIYFQGNSAPDKSGLPSDRFSAERTGGSVSTLTIQRTQQEDSAVYLCASSLVIGGTYEQYFGPGTRLTVT.

This clone was seen a single time. This chain links TRBV7-2 with TRBJ1-5, with D uncertain. This CDR3 has 15 residues. Germline V lookup: CDR1 SGHTA, CDR2 FQGNSA. The V gene lost 1 base and the J gene lost 2 bases, with 9 bases spanning the gap. CDR3 sequence: CASSLVPTGNQPQHF. The CDR3 DNA follows: TGTGCCAGCAGCTTAGTCCCCACAGGCAATCAGCCCCAGCATTTT.